Shown below are 16 T cell receptor beta chains from a single sample sequenced in a study of human thymus T cells. Here immunoSEQ multiplex PCR was the method, and the copy in TCRdb shows in-frame clones only, minus some. The sample holds tens of thousands of clones, approximately 95% seen once. Sample: blood. Source of these receptors: a boy younger than two with a congenital heart defect but otherwise immunologically healthy.

The rearrangement links TRBV4-3 to TRBJ2-1, with D possibly being TRBD2 (6 bases). V lost 2 bases and J lost 1, with 12 bases in between. Germline values: CDR1 LGHNA, CDR2 YSLEER. This CDR3 contains 16 residues. Here the CDR3 reads CASSQLVGGSYNEQFF. CDR3 in DNA: TGCGCCAGCAGCCAACTTGTCGGGGGTTCCTACAATGAGCAGTTCTTC.

This sequence joins TRBV2 and TRBJ2-5; no clear D gene. Germline-derived CDR1 and CDR2 are SNHLY and FYNNEI. This CDR3 has 13 amino acids. V was cut by 4 bases and J by 2 bases, with 8 bases left in between. The CDR3 bases are TGTGCCAGCAGTGTACGATATCAAGAGACCCAGTACTTC. Translation gives CASSVRYQETQYF.

CDR3 residues: CASSLYGTGELFF. The CDR3 DNA follows: TGCGCCAGCAGCTTGTACGGCACCGGGGAGCTGTTTTTT. The chain joins TRBV5-1 to TRBJ2-2; D call uncertain. Germline V gene sequence: CDR1 SGHRS, CDR2 YFSETQ. Trimming took off 1 base at V and 4 bases at J, with 5 bases between the two ends. The CDR3 covers 13 residues.

The chain recombines TRBV28 with TRBJ2-5; 12 positions match TRBD2. Germline V lookup: CDR1 MDHEN, CDR2 SYDVKM. J lost 4 bases, V lost 5 bases, and 5 bases had no gene match. The CDR3 is 15 residues long. CDR3 in amino acids: CASSLLAGGLETQYF. CDR3 DNA sequence: TGTGCCAGCAGTCTCCTAGCGGGGGGGTTAGAGACCCAGTACTTC.

This chain uses TRBV27 with TRBJ2-1; 7 bases match TRBD2. The CDR3 extends over 15 amino acids. V was clipped by 6 bases and J by 4 bases; unmatched bases: 9. Germline V gene lookup returns CDR1 MNHEY and CDR2 SMNVEV (reference sequence). CDR3 nucleotide sequence: TGTGCCAGCAGCCGTGAGCGGGGCGGTTACAATGAGCAGTTCTTC. Translation gives CASSRERGGYNEQFF.

J is TRBJ1-5 and V is TRBV11-2; the D is unclear. Trimming cost V 0 bases and J 3 bases, with 3 bases left between them. Germline lookup yields CDR1 SGHAT and CDR2 FQNNGV. CDR3 length equals 13 residues. CDR3 sequence reads: CASSLEPNQPQHF. CDR3 nucleotides: TGTGCCAGCAGCTTAGAGCCCAATCAGCCCCAGCATTTT.

The chain is built from TRBV4-1 and TRBJ1-1, with D possibly TRBD1 on 5 matching bases. Germline CDR1 reads MGHRA; CDR2 reads YSYEKL. V was pared by 0 bases and J by 11 bases, with 16 bases between. The CDR3 length is 14 residues. The DNA for the CDR3 is TGCGCCAGCAGCCAAGATCTAAGTAGGACAATGGCTTTCTTT. The encoded protein is CASSQDLSRTMAFF.

This chain connects TRBV7-2 to TRBJ2-7, with D perhaps being TRBD1 or TRBD2 (5 bases each). CDR1 and CDR2 from the germline V gene are SGHTA and FQGNSA. The CDR3 consists of 15 residues. V was clipped by 1 base and J by 6 bases, with 16 bases between them. Here the CDR3 DNA reads TGTGCCAGCAGCTTAGGGTCAGGGAGCCGGGGCGAGCAGTACTTC. Translated: CASSLGSGSRGEQYF.

V is TRBV29-1 and J is TRBJ1-1; tentative D call: TRBD1 (5 bases). With 7 bases removed from V and 4 bases from J, the gap between germline ends came to 13 bases. Per germline, CDR1 SQVTM and CDR2 ANQGSEA. This CDR3 contains 12 residues. Here the CDR3 DNA reads TGCAGCGCCGCGGGGGGAATCACTGAAGCTTTCTTT. This translates into CSAAGGITEAFF.

J is TRBJ1-2 and V is TRBV7-9, with 10 bases that match TRBD1. Germline V gene lookup returns CDR1 SEHNR and CDR2 FQNEAQ (reference sequence). The V and J ends lost 0 bases and 4 bases, in that order; junction bases with no gene match: 8. The CDR3 is 17 residues long. CDR3 DNA: TGTGCCAGCAGCTTAGCGCTGACAGGGGGCAAGGGCTATGGCTACACCTTC. It translates to CASSLALTGGKGYGYTF.

The chain carries TRBV9 and TRBJ2-7, with D possibly being TRBD2 (7 bases). The CDR3 sequence is 16 residues long. V lost 0 bases and J lost 4, with 17 bases in between. The germline V gene encodes CDR1 SGDLS and CDR2 YYNGEE. CDR3 sequence (DNA): TGTGCCAGCAGCGTAGAGGGGGGGGCCCCCTTTTACGAGCAGTACTTC. Its protein product is CASSVEGGAPFYEQYF.

J is TRBJ2-1 and V is TRBV7-2, with 8 bases aligning to TRBD2. The CDR3 has 14 residues. J lost 0 bases, V lost 8 bases, and 3 bases had no gene match. Germline V CDR1 and CDR2: SGHTA, FQGNSA. CDR3 residues: CASERGLSYNEQFF. DNA of the CDR3: TGTGCCAGCGAGCGGGGGCTCTCCTACAATGAGCAGTTCTTC.

This chain links TRBV5-6 with TRBJ1-2; D uncertain. Germline V gene sequence: CDR1 SGHDT, CDR2 YYEEEE. The CDR3 contains 15 residues. V shed 1 base and J shed 7 bases, with 17 bases lying between them. In nucleotides, the CDR3 is TGTGCCAGCAGCTTGACCGAGCGATGGGGTTTTGGCTACACCTTC. This gives the protein CASSLTERWGFGYTF.

V is TRBV19 and J is TRBJ2-4; a possible D gene is TRBD1 (6 bases). This CDR3 is 15 amino acids long. V was clipped by 6 bases and J by 1 base, with 13 bases between them. The germline CDR1 and CDR2 sequences are LNHDA and SQIVND (reference sequence). The CDR3 sequence: CASSTRDRAKNIQYF. In DNA, the CDR3 is TGTGCCAGTAGCACCAGAGACAGGGCCAAAAACATTCAGTACTTC.

The chain is built from TRBV7-9 and TRBJ1-2; 10 nucleotides agree with TRBD1. This CDR3 is built from 15 residues. Per the germline V gene, CDR1 is SEHNR and CDR2 is FQNEAQ (reference sequence). With V trimmed by 5 bases and J by 6 bases, 9 bases remained unmatched. DNA for the CDR3: TGTGCCAGCAGCCGGAAATTGGGACAGGGGAATGGCTACACCTTC. This translates into CASSRKLGQGNGYTF.

The chain employs TRBV4-1 and TRBJ2-5; TRBD2 agrees at 11 bases. V dropped 7 bases and J dropped 1; count of bases not matched to a gene: 5. Germline values: CDR1 MGHRA, CDR2 YSYEKL. CDR3 length equals 15 residues. This chain's CDR3 is CASTRLAGIQETQYF. The DNA for the CDR3 is TGCGCCAGCACCCGACTAGCGGGGATCCAAGAGACCCAGTACTTC.